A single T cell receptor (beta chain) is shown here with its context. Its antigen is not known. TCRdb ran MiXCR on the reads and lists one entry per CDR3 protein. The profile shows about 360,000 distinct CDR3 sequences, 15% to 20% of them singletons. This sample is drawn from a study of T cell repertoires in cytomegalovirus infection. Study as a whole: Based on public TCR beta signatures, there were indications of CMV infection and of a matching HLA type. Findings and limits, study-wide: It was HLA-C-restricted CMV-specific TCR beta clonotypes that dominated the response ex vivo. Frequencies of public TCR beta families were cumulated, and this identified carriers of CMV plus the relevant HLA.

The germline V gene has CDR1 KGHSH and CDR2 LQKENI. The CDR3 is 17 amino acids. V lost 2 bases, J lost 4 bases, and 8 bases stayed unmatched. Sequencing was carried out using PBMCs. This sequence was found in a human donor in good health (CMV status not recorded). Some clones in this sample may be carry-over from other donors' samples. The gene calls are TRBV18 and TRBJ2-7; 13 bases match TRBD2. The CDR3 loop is CASSPILAGGPQYEQYF. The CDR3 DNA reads TGTGCCAGCTCACCAATACTAGCGGGAGGGCCCCAGTACGAGCAGTACTTC.